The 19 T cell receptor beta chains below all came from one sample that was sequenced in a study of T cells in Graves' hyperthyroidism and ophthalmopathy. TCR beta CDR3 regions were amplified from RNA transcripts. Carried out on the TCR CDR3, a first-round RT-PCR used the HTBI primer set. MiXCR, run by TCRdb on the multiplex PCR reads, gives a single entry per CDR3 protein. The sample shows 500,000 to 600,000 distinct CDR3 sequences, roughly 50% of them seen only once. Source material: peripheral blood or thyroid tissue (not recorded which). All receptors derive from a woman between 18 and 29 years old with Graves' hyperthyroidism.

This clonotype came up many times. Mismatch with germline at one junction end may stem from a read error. The CDR3 DNA reads as TGTGCCAGTAGTACTGGGACGTTATTC. Its translation: CASSTGTLF. The chain joins TRBV19 to TRBJ2-7, with D perhaps assigned TRBD1 or TRBD2 (5 bases each). Looked up from germline, CDR1 is LNHDA and CDR2 is SQIVND (reference sequence). The CDR3 consists of 9 residues.

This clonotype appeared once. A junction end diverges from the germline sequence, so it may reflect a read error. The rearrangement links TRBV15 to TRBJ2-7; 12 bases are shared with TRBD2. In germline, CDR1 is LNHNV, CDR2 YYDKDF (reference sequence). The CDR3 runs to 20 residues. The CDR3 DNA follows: TGTGCCACCAGCAGCCCACAGGGTGGGCTAGCGGGAGGGTTCTACAATGAGCAGTACTTT. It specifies CATSSPQGGLAGGFYNEQYF.

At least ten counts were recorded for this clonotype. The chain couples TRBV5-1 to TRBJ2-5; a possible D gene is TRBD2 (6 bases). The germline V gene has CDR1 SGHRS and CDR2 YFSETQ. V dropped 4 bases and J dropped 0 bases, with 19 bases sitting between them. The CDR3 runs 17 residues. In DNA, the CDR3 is TGCGCCAGCAGCGAGTCCCATGCGGGATGGTACCAAGAGACCCAGTACTTC. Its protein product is CASSESHAGWYQETQYF.

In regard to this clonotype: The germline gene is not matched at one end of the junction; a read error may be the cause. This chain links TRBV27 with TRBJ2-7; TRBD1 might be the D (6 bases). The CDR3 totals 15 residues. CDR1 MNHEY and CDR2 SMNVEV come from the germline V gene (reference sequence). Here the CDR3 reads CASSLFTGQLHERYF. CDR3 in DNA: TGTGCCAGCAGTTTATTTACCGGACAGTTACACGAGCGGTACTTC.

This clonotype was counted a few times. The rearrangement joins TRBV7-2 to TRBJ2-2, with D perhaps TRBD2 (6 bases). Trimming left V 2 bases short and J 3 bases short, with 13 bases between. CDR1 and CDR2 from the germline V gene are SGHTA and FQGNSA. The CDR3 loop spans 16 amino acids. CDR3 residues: CASSLRGKVDTGELFF. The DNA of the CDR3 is TGTGCCAGCAGCTTACGGGGGAAGGTGGACACCGGGGAGCTGTTTTTT.

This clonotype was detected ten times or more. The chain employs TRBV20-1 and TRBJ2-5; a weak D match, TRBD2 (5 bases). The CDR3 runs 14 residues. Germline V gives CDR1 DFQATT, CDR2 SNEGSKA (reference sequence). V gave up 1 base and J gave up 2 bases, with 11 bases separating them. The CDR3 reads CSARVLTGQETQYF. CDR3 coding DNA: TGCAGTGCTAGAGTATTGACGGGACAAGAGACCCAGTACTTC.

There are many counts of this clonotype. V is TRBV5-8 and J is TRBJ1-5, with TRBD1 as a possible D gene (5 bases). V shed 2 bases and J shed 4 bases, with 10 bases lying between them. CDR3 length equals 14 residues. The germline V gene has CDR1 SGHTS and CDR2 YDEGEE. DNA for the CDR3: TGTGCCAGCAGCTTCTTGGACATTAATCAGCCCCAGCATTTT. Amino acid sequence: CASSFLDINQPQHF.

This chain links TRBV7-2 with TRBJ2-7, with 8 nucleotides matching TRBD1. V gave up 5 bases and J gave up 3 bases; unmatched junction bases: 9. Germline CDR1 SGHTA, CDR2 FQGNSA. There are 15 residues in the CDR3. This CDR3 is CASSPQRTGFYEQYF. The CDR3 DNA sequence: TGTGCCAGCAGCCCCCAAAGGACAGGGTTCTACGAGCAGTACTTC.

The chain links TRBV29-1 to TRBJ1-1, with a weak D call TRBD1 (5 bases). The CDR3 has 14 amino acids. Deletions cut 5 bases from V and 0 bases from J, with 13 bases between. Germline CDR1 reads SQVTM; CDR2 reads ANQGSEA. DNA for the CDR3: TGCAGCGTTCCGGCCGGGACGGTGAACACTGAAGCTTTCTTT. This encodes CSVPAGTVNTEAFF.

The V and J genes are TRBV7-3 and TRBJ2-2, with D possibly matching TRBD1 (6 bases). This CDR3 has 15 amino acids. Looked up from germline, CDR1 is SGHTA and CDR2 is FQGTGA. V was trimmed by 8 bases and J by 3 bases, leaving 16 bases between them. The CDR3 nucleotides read TGTGCCAGCTCCCTAGAGGCAGGGGACACCGGGGAGCTGTTTTTT. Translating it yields CASSLEAGDTGELFF.

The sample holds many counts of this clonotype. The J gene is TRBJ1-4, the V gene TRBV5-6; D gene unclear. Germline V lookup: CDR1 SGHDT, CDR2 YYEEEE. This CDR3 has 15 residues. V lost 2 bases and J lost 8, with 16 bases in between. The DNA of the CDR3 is TGTGCCAGCAGCTTTTTTGACGCAAGCAGGGAAAAACTGTTTTTT. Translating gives CASSFFDASREKLFF.

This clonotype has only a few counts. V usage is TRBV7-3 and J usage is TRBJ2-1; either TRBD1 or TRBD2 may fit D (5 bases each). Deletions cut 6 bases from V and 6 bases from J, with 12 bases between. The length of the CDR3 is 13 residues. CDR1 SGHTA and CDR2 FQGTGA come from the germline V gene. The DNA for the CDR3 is TGTGCCAGCAGTAAGGGACCTAGCAATGAGCAGTTCTTC. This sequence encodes CASSKGPSNEQFF.

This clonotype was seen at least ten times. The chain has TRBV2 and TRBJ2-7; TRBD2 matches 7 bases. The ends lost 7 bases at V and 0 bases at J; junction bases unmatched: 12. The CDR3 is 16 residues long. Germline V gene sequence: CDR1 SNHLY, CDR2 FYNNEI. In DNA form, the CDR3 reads TGTGCCAGCATTGGGCTAGCGGACCGACCCTCCTACGAGCAGTACTTC. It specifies CASIGLADRPSYEQYF. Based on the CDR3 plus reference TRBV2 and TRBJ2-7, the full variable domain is EPEVTQTPSHQVTQMGQEVILRCVPISNHLYFYWYRQILGQKVEFLVSFYNNEISEKSEIFDDQFSVERPDGSNFTLKIRSTKLEDSAMYFCASIGLADRPSYEQYFGPGTRLTVT.

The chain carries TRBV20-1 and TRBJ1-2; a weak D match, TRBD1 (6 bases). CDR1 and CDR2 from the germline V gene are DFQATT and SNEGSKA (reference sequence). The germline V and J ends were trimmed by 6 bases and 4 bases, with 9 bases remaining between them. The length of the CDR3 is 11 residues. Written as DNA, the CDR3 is TGCAGTGCCGACAGGATCTATGGCTACACCTTC. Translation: CSADRIYGYTF.

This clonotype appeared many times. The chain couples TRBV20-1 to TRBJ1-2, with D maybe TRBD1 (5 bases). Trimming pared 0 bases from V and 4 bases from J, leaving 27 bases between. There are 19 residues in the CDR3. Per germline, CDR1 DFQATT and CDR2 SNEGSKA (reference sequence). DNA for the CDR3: TGCAGTGCTAGAGATAAGGCAGGGCTGGGGGAATTAGATATCTATGGCTACACCTTC. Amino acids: CSARDKAGLGELDIYGYTF.

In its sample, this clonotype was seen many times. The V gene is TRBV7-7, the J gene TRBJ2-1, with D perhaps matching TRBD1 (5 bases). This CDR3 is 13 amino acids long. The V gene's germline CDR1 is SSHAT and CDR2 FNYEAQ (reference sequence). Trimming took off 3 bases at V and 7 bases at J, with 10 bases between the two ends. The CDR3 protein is CASSLGRRNEQFF. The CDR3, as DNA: TGTGCCAGCAGCTTGGGGCGACGGAATGAGCAGTTCTTC.

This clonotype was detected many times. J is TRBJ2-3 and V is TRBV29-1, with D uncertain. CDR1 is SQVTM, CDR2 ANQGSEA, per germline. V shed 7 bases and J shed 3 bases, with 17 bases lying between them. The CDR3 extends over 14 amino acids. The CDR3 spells CSAQRTVETDTQYF. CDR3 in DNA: TGCAGCGCCCAGAGGACGGTAGAGACAGATACGCAGTATTTT.

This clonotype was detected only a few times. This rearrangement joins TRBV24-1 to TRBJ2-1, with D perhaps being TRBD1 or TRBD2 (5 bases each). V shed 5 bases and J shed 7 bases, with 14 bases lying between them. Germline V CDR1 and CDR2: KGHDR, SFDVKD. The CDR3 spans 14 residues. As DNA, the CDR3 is TGTGCCACCAGTGGTGGGACCTATGCGAATGAGCAGTTCTTC. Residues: CATSGGTYANEQFF.

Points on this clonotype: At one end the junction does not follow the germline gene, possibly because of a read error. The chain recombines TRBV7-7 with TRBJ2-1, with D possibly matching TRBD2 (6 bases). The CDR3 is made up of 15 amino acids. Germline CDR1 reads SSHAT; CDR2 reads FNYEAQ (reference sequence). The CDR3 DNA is TGTGCTAGCAGCCCGGGACTCCTCTTTTACAATGAGCAGTTCTTC. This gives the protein CASSPGLLFYNEQFF.